This TCR beta chain was identified in a study of T-cell memory formation after mild COVID-19 (dated by TCRdb to the early 2020s). For the study in its entirety: Most TCR sequence clusters were specific to one of the two donors. Two young, previously healthy adult volunteers made up the cohort, one male and one female. T-cell clones expanding and contracting after mild COVID-19 in a couple of donors were tracked by longitudinal TCRalpha and TCRbeta repertoire sequencing. On the study overall, not on this receptor specifically: The detection of some responding clones in pre-infection memory suggests that pre-existing cross-reactive memory T cells joined the SARS-CoV-2 response. Balanced CD4/CD8 phenotypes were observed for clones contracting from day 15 to 85, whereas a bias towards CD4+ was observed for a second wave of clones expanding from day 15 to 37. The second-wave clones that peaked on day 37 were not confirmed to be SARS-CoV-2 specific. Contracting CD4+ clones appeared mostly in the CM and EM memory subsets, whereas CD8+ clones were enriched in EMRA. Only a couple of mild cases were covered in the study, and larger cohorts including severe cases with pre-infection samples were considered necessary.

V is cut by 4 bases and J by 0 bases, and the space between the germline ends is 13 bases. The CDR3 starts with the cysteine, ends with the phenylalanine, and has 16 residues. Just CDR3 DNA is preserved here, 48 bases in frame from base 1. CDR1 and CDR2 are read off the germline V gene as KGHSY and FQNENV. PBMCs were isolated by Ficoll-Paque density gradient centrifugation. Sequencer: Illumina NovaSeq 6000. TCRalpha and TCRbeta cDNA libraries were built by 5'RACE with constant-segment primers, adding sample barcodes and unique molecular identifiers. RNA was extracted from every sample with Trizol reagent. Amplification of the libraries took two PCR steps, and the second step added a second sample barcode plus Illumina TruSeq adapters. The libraries were sequenced on an Illumina NovaSeq using 2 x 150 bp paired-end reads. The paper's data handling went like this. Demultiplexing of reads and collapsing into UMI-guided consensus sequences were performed with migec v1.2.7. With mixcr v2.1.11, UMI consensuses were aligned to TRA and TRB V and J templates and assembled into clonotypes. Clonotypes were classified as expanded or contracted when called significant by both edgeR and NoisET, with noise models trained on biological replicates. For edgeR calls, a false discovery rate-adjusted p below 0.01 and a log2 fold-change threshold of 1 were applied. As an exploratory analysis of dynamics, PCA with hierarchical clustering was applied to max-normalized trajectories of the 1000 most abundant clonotypes. Each responding clone was given a CD4 or CD8 phenotype based on the CD4+ and CD8+ repertoires, which had been sequenced separately. TCRdb reprocessing: public reads trimmed at Q25 with fastp, clones called with MiXCR, in-frame beta chains kept. For every CDR3 protein sequence, its rows merge into one entry that carries the most common genes and DNA. For this entry, the V and J calls and clone size follow TCRdb and not the study's own pipeline. In this sample the table shows some 440,000 distinct CDR3 sequences, roughly 25% of which occur a single time. The ten largest account for around 13% of the sample.

As for this clonotype: Its antigen is still unknown. There are no base qualities to consult, and no much larger clone falls within one base.

The chain joins TRBV16 to TRBJ1-5; 6 matching bases give a weak D call of TRBD1. The TCR was taken from an adult woman who had mild COVID-19 (a few samples of this study predate the infection). The sample titles of this study are shuffled in the database, so cell type and time point are left out; the donor was told from shared clones. Sample: PBMCs or a T cell subset sorted from them (not recorded which). The CDR3 has the sequence CASSLPSQGSNQPQHF. In nucleotide form, the sequence is TGTGCCAGCAGCCTCCCGTCACAGGGTAGCAATCAGCCCCAGCATTTT.